This TCR beta chain was recovered during a study of T cells in Graves' hyperthyroidism and ophthalmopathy. This clonotype was detected a few times. What it binds is not known. TCR beta CDR3 sequences were amplified from RNA transcripts. A set of HTBI primers served as the primers for a first-round RT-PCR of the TCR CDR3. TCRdb ran MiXCR on the multiplex PCR reads and lists one entry per CDR3 protein. The sample yields 600,000 to 650,000 distinct CDR3 sequences, roughly 17% seen once. CDR3 length: 15 amino acids. In germline, CDR1 is SGHRS, CDR2 YFSETQ. Trimming at V came to 4 bases and at J to 5 bases, leaving 9 bases not matched to a gene. Notes on the study in general: Ophthalmopathy was separated from stable hyperthyroidism by a 13 V-J model. Also found in blood were most expanded thyroid clonotypes above 0.001.

V and J are TRBV5-1 and TRBJ2-5, with 9 nucleotides matching TRBD2. Source material: blood. The receptor comes from a young woman with Graves' hyperthyroidism. CDR3 in amino acids: CASSASGEGEETQYF. The CDR3 region has the DNA TGCGCCAGCAGCGCTAGCGGGGAAGGGGAGGAGACCCAGTACTTC.